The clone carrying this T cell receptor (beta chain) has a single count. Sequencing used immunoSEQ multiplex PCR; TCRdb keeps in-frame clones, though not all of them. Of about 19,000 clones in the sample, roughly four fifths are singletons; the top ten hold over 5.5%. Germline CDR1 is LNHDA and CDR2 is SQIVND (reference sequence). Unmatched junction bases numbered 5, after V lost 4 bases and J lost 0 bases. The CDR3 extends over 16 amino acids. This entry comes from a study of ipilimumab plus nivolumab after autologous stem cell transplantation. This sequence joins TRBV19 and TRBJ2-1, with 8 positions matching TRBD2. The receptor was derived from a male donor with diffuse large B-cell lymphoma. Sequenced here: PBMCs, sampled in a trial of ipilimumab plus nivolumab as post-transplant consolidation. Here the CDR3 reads CASSKQRGSSYNEQFF. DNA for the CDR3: TGTGCCAGTAGTAAACAGCGGGGGAGCTCCTACAATGAGCAGTTCTTC.